This record concerns one T cell receptor beta chain sequence. Primers: 60 Vbeta forward and 13 Jbeta reverse. Using immunoSEQ multiplex PCR, the repertoire was profiled, and TCRdb retains in-frame clones only, with some absent. The sample holds about 160,000 clones, about 71% seen once. These data come from a study of cytomegalovirus exposure and HLA in healthy donors. Sequenced sample: PBMCs. The clonotype was recovered from a man over 45 in good health and CMV-seronegative.

CDR3 in DNA: TGTGCCAGCACCCCAGGCCCGGGGACATTAGACGAGCAGTACTTC. This translates into CASTPGPGTLDEQYF. The genes are TRBV6-4 and TRBJ2-7; weak D call: TRBD1 (6 bases). Trimming left V 7 bases short and J 5 bases short, with 21 bases between. CDR3 length: 15 amino acids. Germline loops: CDR1 MRHNA, CDR2 SNTAGT.